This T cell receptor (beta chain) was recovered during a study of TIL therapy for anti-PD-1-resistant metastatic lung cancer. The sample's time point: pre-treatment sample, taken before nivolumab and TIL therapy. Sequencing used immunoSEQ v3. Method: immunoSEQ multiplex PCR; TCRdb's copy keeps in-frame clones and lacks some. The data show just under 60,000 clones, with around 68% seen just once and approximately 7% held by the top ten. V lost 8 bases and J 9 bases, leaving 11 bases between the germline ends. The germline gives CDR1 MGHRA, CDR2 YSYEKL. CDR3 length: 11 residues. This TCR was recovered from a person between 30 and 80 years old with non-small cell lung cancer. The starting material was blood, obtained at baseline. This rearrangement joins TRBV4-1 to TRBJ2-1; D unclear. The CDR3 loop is CASGYPGEQFF. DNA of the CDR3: TGCGCCAGCGGGTACCCGGGTGAGCAGTTCTTC.